This TCR beta chain is from a study of CD8 T cells in Susac syndrome. V was cut by 3 bases and J by 5 bases, with 13 bases left in between. The CDR3 covers 14 residues. Roughly 0.45 to 1 ug RNA was reverse transcribed with random hexamers. MiXCR was run by TCRdb on the immunoSEQ multiplex PCR reads, yielding one entry per CDR3 protein. This sample yields some 22,000 distinct CDR3 sequences, of which 85% to 95% are seen a single time; approximately 0.3% belongs to the top ten. The sequence came from a human donor in good health. Sample: CD8+ T cells from PBMCs. This chain uses TRBV12-3 or TRBV12-4 with TRBJ2-5; possible D gene TRBD1, 6 bases. CDR3 bases: TGTGCCAGCAGTTTCCTCGCAGGGGTCGAGACCCAGTACTTC. This codes for CASSFLAGVETQYF.